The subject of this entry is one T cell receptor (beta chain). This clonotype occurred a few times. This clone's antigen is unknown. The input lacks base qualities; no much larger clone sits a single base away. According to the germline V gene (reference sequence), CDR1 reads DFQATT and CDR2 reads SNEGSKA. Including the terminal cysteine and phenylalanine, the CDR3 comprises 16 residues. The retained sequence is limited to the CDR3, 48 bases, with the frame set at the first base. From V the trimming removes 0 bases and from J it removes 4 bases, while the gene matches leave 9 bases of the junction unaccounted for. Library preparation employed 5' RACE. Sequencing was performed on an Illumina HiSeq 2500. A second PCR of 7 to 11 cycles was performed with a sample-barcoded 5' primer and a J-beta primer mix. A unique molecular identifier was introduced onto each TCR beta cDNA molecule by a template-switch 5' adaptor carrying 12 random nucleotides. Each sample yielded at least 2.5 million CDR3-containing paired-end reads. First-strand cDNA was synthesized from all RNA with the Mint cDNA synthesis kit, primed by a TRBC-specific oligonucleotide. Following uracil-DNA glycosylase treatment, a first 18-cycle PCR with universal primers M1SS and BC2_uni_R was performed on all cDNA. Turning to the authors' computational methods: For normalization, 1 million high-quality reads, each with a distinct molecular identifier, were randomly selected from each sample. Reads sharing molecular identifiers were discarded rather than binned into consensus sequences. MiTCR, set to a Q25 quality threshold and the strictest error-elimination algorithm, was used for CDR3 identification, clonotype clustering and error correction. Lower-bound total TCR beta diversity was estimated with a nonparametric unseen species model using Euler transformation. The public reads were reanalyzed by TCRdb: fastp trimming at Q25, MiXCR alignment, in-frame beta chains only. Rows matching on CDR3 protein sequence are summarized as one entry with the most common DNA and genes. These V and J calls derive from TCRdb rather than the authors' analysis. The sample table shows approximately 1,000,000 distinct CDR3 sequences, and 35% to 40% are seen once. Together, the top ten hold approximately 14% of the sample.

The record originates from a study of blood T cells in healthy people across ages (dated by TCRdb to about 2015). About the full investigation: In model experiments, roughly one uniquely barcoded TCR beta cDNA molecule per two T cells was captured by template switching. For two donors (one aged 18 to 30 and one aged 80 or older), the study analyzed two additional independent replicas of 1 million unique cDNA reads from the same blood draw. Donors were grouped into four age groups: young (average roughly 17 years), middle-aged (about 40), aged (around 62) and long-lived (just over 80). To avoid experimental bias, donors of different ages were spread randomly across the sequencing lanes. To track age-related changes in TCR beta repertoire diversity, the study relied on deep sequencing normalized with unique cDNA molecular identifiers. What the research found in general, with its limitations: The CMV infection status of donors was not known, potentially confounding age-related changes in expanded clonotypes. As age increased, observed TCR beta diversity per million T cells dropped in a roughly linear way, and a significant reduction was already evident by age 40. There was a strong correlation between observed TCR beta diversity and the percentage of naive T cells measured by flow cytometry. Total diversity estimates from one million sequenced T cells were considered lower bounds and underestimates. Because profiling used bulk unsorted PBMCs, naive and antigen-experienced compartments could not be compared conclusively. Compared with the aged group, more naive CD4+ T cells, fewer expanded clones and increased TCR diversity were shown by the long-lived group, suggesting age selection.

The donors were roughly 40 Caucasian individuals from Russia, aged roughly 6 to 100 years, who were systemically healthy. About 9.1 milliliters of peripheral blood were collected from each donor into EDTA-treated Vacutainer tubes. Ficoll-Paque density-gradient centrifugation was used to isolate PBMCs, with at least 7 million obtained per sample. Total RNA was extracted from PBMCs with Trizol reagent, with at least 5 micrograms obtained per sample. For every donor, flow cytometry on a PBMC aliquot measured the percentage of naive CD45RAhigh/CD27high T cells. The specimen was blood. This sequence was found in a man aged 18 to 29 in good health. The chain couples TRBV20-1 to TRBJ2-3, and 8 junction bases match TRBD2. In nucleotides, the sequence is TGCAGTGCTAGAGACCCGGGGGGGATGAGTGCAGATACGCAGTATTTT. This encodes CSARDPGGMSADTQYF.